The 8 T cell receptor beta chains below all came from one sample that was sequenced in a study of shared clonotypes between healthy human individuals (dated by TCRdb to 2020 to 2021). Libraries were prepared through the immunoSEQ multiplex PCR assay. As stored in TCRdb, this immuneACCESS dataset retains in-frame rearrangements with V and J assigned. A fraction of the clones does not appear; measured against another copy, unresolved V genes explain less than half of the discrepancy, and the remainder lacks a known reason. This sample has approximately 440,000 clones in its table, and 60% to 80% of those were observed once. In total, the top ten clones hold about 12% of the sample. The material sequenced was PBMCs. These receptors were taken from a woman aged 40 to 49 in good health. Some clones in this sample may be carry-over from other donors' samples.

The chain carries TRBV28 and TRBJ2-6; TRBD1 or TRBD2 may be the D gene (5 bases each). Germline V lookup: CDR1 MDHEN, CDR2 SYDVKM. Trimming took 6 bases from V and 2 from J, leaving 8 bases between them. This CDR3 contains 14 residues. The chain's CDR3 is CASRGDAGANVLTF. The CDR3 nucleotides read TGTGCCAGCAGAGGGGACGCTGGGGCCAACGTCCTGACTTTC.

This clone was recorded once. The chain joins TRBV28 to TRBJ1-1, with 7 bases identical to TRBD1. From germline, CDR1 is MDHEN and CDR2 SYDVKM. This CDR3 has 15 residues. V shed 6 bases, J shed 4 bases, and the junction held 11 bases outside the gene matches. The chain's CDR3 is CASRTDRVGGTEAFF. The DNA for the CDR3 is TGTGCCAGCAGGACTGACAGGGTCGGAGGCACTGAAGCTTTCTTT.

CDR3 sequence reads: CASSYGREGETQYF. The DNA of the CDR3 is TGTGCCAGCAGTTACGGCAGGGAGGGGGAGACCCAGTACTTC. This chain uses TRBV6-5 with TRBJ2-5; TRBD2 aligns across 7 bases. Germline CDR1 reads MNHEY; CDR2 reads SVGAGI. The CDR3 runs to 14 residues. The V gene end was trimmed by 2 bases and the J gene end by 5 bases; junction bases not matched to a gene: 5.

This clone was found many times. The sample carries other DNA sequences with the same CDR3. The CDR3 is CASSQTDGFEQYF. CDR3 in DNA: TGTGCCAGTAGTCAAACAGACGGTTTCGAGCAGTACTTC. The chain uses TRBV19 and TRBJ2-7; D gene uncertain. Germline values: CDR1 LNHDA, CDR2 SQIVND (reference sequence). The CDR3 is made up of 13 amino acids. With 5 bases removed from V and 6 bases from J, the gap between germline ends came to 14 bases.

This chain uses TRBV7-9 with TRBJ2-7, with D maybe TRBD2 (6 bases). V shed 1 base and J shed 0 bases, with 16 bases lying between them. Germline V gene data show CDR1 as SEHNR and CDR2 as FQNEAQ (reference sequence). This CDR3 region has 17 residues. DNA for the CDR3: TGTGCCAGCAGCTTAGTTTGGCTGGAGGGAAGCTCCTACGAGCAGTACTTC. Translated: CASSLVWLEGSSYEQYF.

The gene calls are TRBV5-1 and TRBJ2-5; unclear D gene. V was cut by 1 base and J by 5 bases, with 18 bases left in between. Germline assignment: CDR1 SGHRS and CDR2 YFSETQ. This CDR3 is built from 16 residues. CDR3 in amino acids: CASSLRGRGVEETQYF. As DNA, the CDR3 is TGCGCCAGCAGCTTGAGAGGCCGTGGTGTTGAGGAGACCCAGTACTTC.

Comments on this clone: This sequence is one base from a far larger clone and is likely a read error. The rearrangement links TRBV2 to TRBJ2-7; the D call may be TRBD1 or TRBD2 (5 bases each). The CDR3 sequence is 12 residues long. Germline V gene lookup returns CDR1 SNHLY and CDR2 FYNNEI. V shed 6 bases and J shed 9 bases, with 15 bases lying between them. CDR3 sequence: CASSPLGPWQYF. The CDR3 nucleotides read TGTGCCAGCAGCCCCTTGGGACCTTGGCAGTACTTC.

The table lists this clone with many counts. The chain uses TRBV5-1 and TRBJ2-1; 8 nucleotides match TRBD2. Per germline, CDR1 SGHRS and CDR2 YFSETQ. The ends lost 5 bases at V and 0 bases at J; junction bases unmatched: 4. This CDR3 comprises 15 residues. CDR3 protein: CASSESGSSYNEQFF. CDR3 nucleotide sequence: TGCGCCAGCAGTGAGAGCGGGAGCTCCTACAATGAGCAGTTCTTC.